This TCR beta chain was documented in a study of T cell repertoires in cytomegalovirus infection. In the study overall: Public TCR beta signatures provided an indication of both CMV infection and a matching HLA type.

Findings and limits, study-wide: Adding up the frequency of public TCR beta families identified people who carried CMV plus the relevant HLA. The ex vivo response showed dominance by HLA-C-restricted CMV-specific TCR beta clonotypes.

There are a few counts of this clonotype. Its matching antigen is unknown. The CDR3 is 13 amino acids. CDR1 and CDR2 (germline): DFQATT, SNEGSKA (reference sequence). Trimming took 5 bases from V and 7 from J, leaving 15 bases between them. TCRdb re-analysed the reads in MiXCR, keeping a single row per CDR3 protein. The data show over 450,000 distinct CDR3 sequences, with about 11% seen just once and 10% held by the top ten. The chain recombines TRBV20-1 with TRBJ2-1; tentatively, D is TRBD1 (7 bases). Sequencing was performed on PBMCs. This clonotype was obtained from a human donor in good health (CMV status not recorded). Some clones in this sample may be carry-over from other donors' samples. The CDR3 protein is CSARSPGGNEQFF. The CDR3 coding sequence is TGCAGTGCTCGTTCTCCAGGGGGGAATGAGCAGTTCTTC.